Each of the 24 T cell receptor beta chains below was sequenced from the same sample in a study of blood T cells in healthy people across ages. Primed by a sample-barcoded 5' primer and a J-beta primer mix, a second PCR proceeded for roughly 7 to 12 cycles. TCRdb reprocessed the 5' RACE reads with MiXCR, giving one entry per CDR3 protein. The data contain around 900,000 distinct CDR3 sequences, about 28% of them singletons. The sequenced sample was blood. These TCRs come from an elderly woman in good health.

The CDR3 coding sequence is TGCGCCAGCAGCTCTGGACAGTCCTCAAAGGGCACTGAAGCTTTCTTT. This gives the protein CASSSGQSSKGTEAFF. V and J are TRBV5-1 and TRBJ1-1, with TRBD1 as a possible D gene (6 bases). Looked up from germline, CDR1 is SGHRS and CDR2 is YFSETQ. The CDR3 is 16 residues long. The V end was cut by 3 bases, the J end by 4 bases, with 19 bases between.

This clonotype was observed once. One end of the junction fails to match germline, which may point to a read error. V is TRBV20-1 and J is TRBJ2-1, with a weak D call TRBD2 (5 bases). The CDR3 extends over 15 amino acids. CDR1 and CDR2 from the germline V gene are DFQATT and SNEGSKA (reference sequence). CDR3 loop: CGARLARISYNEQFF. For the CDR3, the DNA is TGCGGTGCTCGTTTAGCGCGAATTTCCTACAATGAGCAGTTCTTC.

This clonotype was found many times. The CDR3 region is CSARPHGGGAQETQYF. CDR3 DNA sequence: TGCAGTGCTAGACCCCACGGCGGGGGGGCCCAAGAGACCCAGTACTTC. The V gene is TRBV20-1, the J gene TRBJ2-5, with TRBD2 matching over 9 bases. Losses at the gene ends were 2 bases for V and 1 base for J; bases not matched to a gene: 8. This CDR3 region has 16 residues. Germline loops: CDR1 DFQATT, CDR2 SNEGSKA (reference sequence).

The chain is built from TRBV20-1 and TRBJ2-3; D remains unclear. Trimming removed 5 bases at V and 6 bases at J, with 6 bases between. Per germline, CDR1 DFQATT and CDR2 SNEGSKA (reference sequence). The CDR3 covers 10 residues. The CDR3 is CSAGPDTQYF. In nucleotides, the CDR3 is TGCAGTGCTGGCCCGGATACGCAGTATTTT.

This clonotype occurred many times. This rearrangement joins TRBV4-3 to TRBJ1-2; D might be TRBD1 (6 bases). Trimming took 4 bases from V and 5 from J, leaving 17 bases between them. This CDR3 is built from 15 residues. Germline lookup yields CDR1 LGHNA and CDR2 YSLEER. CDR3 sequence reads: CASSPSGTSPYGYTF. CDR3 coding DNA: TGCGCCAGCAGCCCTTCCGGGACATCACCATATGGCTACACCTTC.

The chain has TRBV2 and TRBJ1-1; TRBD1 is a possible D gene (5 bases). The V and J ends lost 1 base and 5 bases respectively, with 11 bases between them. Germline CDR1 is SNHLY and CDR2 is FYNNEI. CDR3 length: 14 amino acids. CDR3 DNA: TGTGCCAGCAGTGAAGGTCGGGGGGTAACTGAAGCTTTCTTT. This sequence encodes CASSEGRGVTEAFF. Combining the CDR3 with reference TRBV2 and TRBJ1-1 gives the whole variable domain EPEVTQTPSHQVTQMGQEVILRCVPISNHLYFYWYRQILGQKVEFLVSFYNNEISEKSEIFDDQFSVERPDGSNFTLKIRSTKLEDSAMYFCASSEGRGVTEAFFGQGTRLTVV.

This clonotype was seen at least ten times. The chain employs TRBV3-1 and TRBJ2-3, with D hard to call. The CDR3 length is 15 residues. Trimming left V 1 base short and J 1 base short, with 9 bases between. Germline V lookup: CDR1 LGHDT, CDR2 YNNKEL (reference sequence). CDR3 nucleotide sequence: TGTGCCAGCAGCCAAGGACCCCAGGGCACAGATACGCAGTATTTT. It yields the protein CASSQGPQGTDTQYF.

A word on this clonotype: This may be a read error: a much more frequent sequence differs by one nucleotide. The chain employs TRBV6-2 or TRBV6-3 and TRBJ2-6, with D unclear. In germline, CDR1 is MNHEY, CDR2 SVGEGT. CDR3 length: 14 residues. Written as DNA, the CDR3 is TGTGCCAGCAGCCCTTCGGCCCGGGCCAACGTCCGGACTTTC. Residues: CASSPSARANVRTF.

This clonotype was recorded many times. This chain uses TRBV10-3 with TRBJ2-5; tentatively, D is TRBD2 (6 bases). The length of the CDR3 is 15 residues. The germline V gene has CDR1 ENHRY and CDR2 SYGVKD. Trimming removed 2 bases at V and 3 bases at J, with 13 bases between. CDR3 bases: TGTGCCATCAGTGAGAATGGAGGGGTCGAAGAGACCCAGTACTTC. Translation gives CAISENGGVEETQYF.

The CDR3 spells CASSLTGDRLKNIQYF. CDR3 coding DNA: TGTGCCAGCAGCTTGACAGGGGACAGGCTTAAAAACATTCAGTACTTC. The chain has TRBV7-2 and TRBJ2-4, with 8 bases that match TRBD1. CDR1 and CDR2 from the germline V gene are SGHTA and FQGNSA. With 3 bases clipped from V and 4 bases from J, the junction kept 8 bases outside the gene matches. CDR3 length: 16 amino acids.

This clonotype occurred a few times. The genes are TRBV20-1 and TRBJ1-1, with 10 bases aligning to TRBD1. The V gene end was trimmed by 3 bases and the J gene end by 4 bases; junction bases not matched to a gene: 2. The germline CDR1 and CDR2 sequences are DFQATT and SNEGSKA (reference sequence). The CDR3 covers 13 residues. The CDR3 DNA is TGCAGTGCTAGGGGGACAGGGGCCACTGAAGCTTTCTTT. Its protein product is CSARGTGATEAFF.

V gene TRBV3-1 combines with J gene TRBJ1-3; TRBD1 is a possible D gene (5 bases). Trimming left V 1 base short and J 0 bases short, with 10 bases between. CDR1 is LGHDT, CDR2 YNNKEL, per germline (reference sequence). CDR3 length equals 16 residues. In DNA, the CDR3 is TGTGCCAGCAGCCAAGTTGCGACAGTCTCTGGAAACACCATATATTTT. It encodes CASSQVATVSGNTIYF.

This clonotype was counted between two and nine times. The gene calls are TRBV6-6 and TRBJ2-2, with TRBD1 matching 8 bases. CDR1 MNHNY and CDR2 SVGAGI come from the germline V gene (reference sequence). The CDR3 has 17 amino acids. With V trimmed by 0 bases and J by 0 bases, 3 bases remained unmatched. CDR3 loop: CASSYSDRGANTGELFF. DNA for the CDR3: TGTGCCAGCAGTTACTCCGACAGGGGCGCGAACACCGGGGAGCTGTTTTTT.

The chain combines TRBV6-2 or TRBV6-3 with TRBJ1-4, with D maybe TRBD1 (5 bases). V lost 4 bases, J lost 0 bases, and 9 bases lay in between. This CDR3 is built from 15 residues. The germline CDR1 and CDR2 sequences are MNHEY and SVGEGT. The CDR3 nucleotides are TGTGCCAGCAGTTCGGGACTTTCAACTAATGAAAAACTGTTTTTT. It specifies CASSSGLSTNEKLFF.

This clonotype was recorded once. The chain joins TRBV20-1 to TRBJ2-7; D perhaps matches TRBD2 (5 bases). V was trimmed by 3 bases and J by 3 bases, leaving 9 bases between them. Germline lookup yields CDR1 DFQATT and CDR2 SNEGSKA (reference sequence). This CDR3 contains 12 residues. Here the CDR3 reads CSASGERYEQYF. The CDR3 nucleotides read TGCAGTGCTAGCGGGGAACGCTACGAGCAGTACTTC.

This clonotype was seen repeatedly, ten times or more. The chain employs TRBV20-1 and TRBJ2-1, with D possibly matching TRBD1 (6 bases). The germline gives CDR1 DFQATT, CDR2 SNEGSKA (reference sequence). V was clipped by 0 bases and J by 8 bases, with 17 bases between them. This CDR3 is built from 15 residues. The CDR3 nucleotides read TGCAGTGCTAGAGATACAGGGATCAGGGGTGATGAGCAGTTCTTC. Translating it yields CSARDTGIRGDEQFF.

V is TRBV30 and J is TRBJ1-5, with D maybe TRBD1 (6 bases). The V gene lost 2 bases and the J gene lost 5 bases, with 10 bases spanning the gap. Germline CDR1 and CDR2: GTSNPN and SVGIG (reference sequence). The length of the CDR3 is 13 residues. The CDR3 here is CAWSWGADQPQHF. In DNA, the CDR3 is TGTGCCTGGAGTTGGGGGGCGGATCAGCCCCAGCATTTT.

With respect to this clonotype: A clone one base away is much larger, so this may be a read error. The chain uses TRBV6-5 and TRBJ2-5, with D maybe TRBD1 (5 bases). This CDR3 spans 15 amino acids. The germline V gene encodes CDR1 MNHEY and CDR2 SVGAGI. CDR3 sequence reads: CAGRPQGMGQETQYF. CDR3 nucleotides: TGTGCCGGCAGACCTCAGGGTATGGGGCAAGAGACCCAGTACTTC.

The chain carries TRBV19 and TRBJ2-5; TRBD2 is a possible D gene (5 bases). Trimming shortened V by 5 bases and J by 5 bases, and 18 bases separated the two germline ends. There are 15 residues in the CDR3. Looked up from germline, CDR1 is LNHDA and CDR2 is SQIVND (reference sequence). The CDR3 bases are TGTGCCAGTAGTCCCAGTGCGGGTGAGACGGAGACCCAGTACTTC. This sequence encodes CASSPSAGETETQYF.

In this sample, this clonotype turned up many times. The chain couples TRBV7-9 to TRBJ1-2; no definite D call. CDR3 length: 13 amino acids. Trimming cost V 1 base and J 7 bases, with 10 bases left between them. Germline V CDR1 and CDR2: SEHNR, FQNEAQ (reference sequence). CDR3 sequence: CASSLDQERGYTF. The CDR3 DNA sequence: TGTGCCAGCAGCTTAGACCAGGAACGTGGCTACACCTTC.

Details on this clonotype: This may be a read error, as it is one base from a much larger clone. This chain joins TRBV4-3 and TRBJ2-4, with 7 bases lining up with TRBD2. The CDR3 is made up of 16 amino acids. After removal of 4 bases from V and 8 bases from J, the junction contained 14 bases not matched to a gene. Germline lookup yields CDR1 LGHNA and CDR2 YSLEER. The CDR3 DNA reads TGCGCCAGCAGCCGGCGTTTGAAAGGGGCGGGAGACATTCAGTACTTC. Protein: CASSRRLKGAGDIQYF.

J is TRBJ2-1 and V is TRBV5-1; 10 bases line up with TRBD1. The DNA end lines up better with TRBJ2-7; the J call may be wrong. Germline loops: CDR1 SGHRS, CDR2 YFSETQ. CDR3 size: 15 residues. CDR3 in DNA: TGCGCCAGCAGAAAGACCGGGACAGGGGAAGATGAGCAGTACTTC. Amino acid sequence: CASRKTGTGEDEQYF.

This clonotype occurred many times. The chain uses TRBV7-9 and TRBJ2-7; D is possibly TRBD1 or TRBD2 (5 bases each). The CDR3 sequence is 12 residues long. Trimming took 6 bases from V and 2 from J, leaving 8 bases between them. Per germline, CDR1 SEHNR and CDR2 FQNEAQ (reference sequence). The CDR3 protein is CASRGDAYEQYF. In nucleotides, the CDR3 is TGTGCCAGCAGGGGGGACGCCTACGAGCAGTACTTC.

The genes are TRBV20-1 and TRBJ2-7; TRBD2 aligns across 10 bases. The CDR3 totals 19 residues. Germline loops: CDR1 DFQATT, CDR2 SNEGSKA (reference sequence). The ends lost 0 bases at V and 3 bases at J; junction bases unmatched: 17. The CDR3 DNA is TGCAGTGCTAGAGACCCCAGGCTAGCGGGAGCTACTACCCTCTACGAGCAGTACTTC. Translating gives CSARDPRLAGATTLYEQYF.